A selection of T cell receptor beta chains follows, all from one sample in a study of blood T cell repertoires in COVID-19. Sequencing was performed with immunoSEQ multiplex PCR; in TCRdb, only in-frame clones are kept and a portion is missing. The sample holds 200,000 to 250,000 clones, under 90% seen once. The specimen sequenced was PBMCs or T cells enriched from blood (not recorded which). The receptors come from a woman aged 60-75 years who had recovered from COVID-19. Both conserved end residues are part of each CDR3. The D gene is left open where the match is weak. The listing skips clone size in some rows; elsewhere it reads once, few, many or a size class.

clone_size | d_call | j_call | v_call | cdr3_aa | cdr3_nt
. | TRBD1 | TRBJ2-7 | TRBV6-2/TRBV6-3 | CASSSTGTGGIEQYF | TGTGCCAGCAGTTCGACCGGGACAGGGGGGATCGAGCAGTACTTC
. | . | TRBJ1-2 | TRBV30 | CAWRGGYGYTF | TGTGCCTGGAGAGGGGGCTATGGCTACACCTTC
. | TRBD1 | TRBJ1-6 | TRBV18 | CASSPGTDSGTGNSPLHF | TGTGCCAGCTCACCTGGGACGGACTCCGGGACAGGGAATTCACCCCTCCACTTT
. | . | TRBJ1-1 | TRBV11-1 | CASSPMGANTEAFF | TGTGCCAGCAGCCCCATGGGGGCGAACACTGAAGCTTTCTTT
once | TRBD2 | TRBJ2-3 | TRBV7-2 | CASSPAGGRGYTQYF | TGTGCCAGCAGCCCGGCGGGAGGGAGGGGTTATACGCAGTATTTT
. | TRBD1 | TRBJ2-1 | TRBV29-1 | CSVPGQGRNEQFF | TGCAGCGTGCCCGGACAGGGGAGGAATGAGCAGTTCTTC
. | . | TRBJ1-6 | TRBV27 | CASSLSGHDNSPLHF | TGTGCCAGCAGTTTATCCGGACACGATAATTCACCCCTCCACTTT
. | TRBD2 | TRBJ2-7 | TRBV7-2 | CASSRRGLDYEQYF | TGTGCCAGCAGTCGCAGGGGACTAGACTACGAGCAGTACTTC
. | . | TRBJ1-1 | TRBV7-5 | CVRSLDSRNTEAFF | TGTGTCAGAAGCCTGGACAGCAGGAACACTGAAGCTTTCTTT
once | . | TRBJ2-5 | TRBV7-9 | CASSETRRGRETQYF | TGTGCCAGCAGCGAGACAAGGAGGGGGCGGGAGACCCAGTACTTC
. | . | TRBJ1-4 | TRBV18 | CASSPPNRTNEKLFF | TGTGCCAGCTCACCACCGAACAGAACTAATGAAAAACTGTTTTTT
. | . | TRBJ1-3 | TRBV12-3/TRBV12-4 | CASSTGQGNTIYF | TGTGCCAGCAGTACCGGACAGGGAAACACCATATATTTT
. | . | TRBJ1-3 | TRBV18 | CASSPPGQALYF | TGTGCCAGCTCACCCCCGGGACAAGCCTTATATTTT
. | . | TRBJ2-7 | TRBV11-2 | CASSPGVMEQYF | TGTGCCAGCAGCCCAGGGGTGATGGAGCAGTACTTC
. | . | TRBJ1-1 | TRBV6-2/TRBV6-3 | CASSYSTGQNTEAFF | TGTGCCAGCAGTTACTCTACAGGGCAGAACACTGAAGCTTTCTTT
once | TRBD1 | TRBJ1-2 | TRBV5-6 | CASSKDRVYGYTF | TGTGCCAGCAGCAAGGACAGGGTCTATGGCTACACCTTC
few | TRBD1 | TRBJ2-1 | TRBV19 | CASSQGPGTGFRNEQFF | TGTGCCAGTAGTCAGGGACCCGGGACAGGGTTTAGGAATGAGCAGTTCTTC
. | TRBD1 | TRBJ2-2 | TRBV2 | CASSGQGSTGELFF | TGTGCCAGCAGCGGACAGGGGAGCACCGGGGAGCTGTTTTTT
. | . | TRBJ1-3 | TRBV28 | CASSSSGLGNTIYF | TGTGCCAGCAGTTCGTCAGGGCTTGGAAACACCATATATTTT
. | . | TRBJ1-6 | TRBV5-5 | CASSFPQRNSPLHF | TGTGCCAGCAGCTTCCCCCAGAGGAATTCACCCCTCCACTTT
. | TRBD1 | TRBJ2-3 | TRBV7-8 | CASSLVGTGGLKDTQYF | TGTGCCAGCAGCTTAGTAGGGACAGGGGGATTAAAAGATACGCAGTATTTT
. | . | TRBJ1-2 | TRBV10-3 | CAIRAGKTNYGYTF | TGTGCCATCAGAGCCGGGAAAACGAACTATGGCTACACCTTC